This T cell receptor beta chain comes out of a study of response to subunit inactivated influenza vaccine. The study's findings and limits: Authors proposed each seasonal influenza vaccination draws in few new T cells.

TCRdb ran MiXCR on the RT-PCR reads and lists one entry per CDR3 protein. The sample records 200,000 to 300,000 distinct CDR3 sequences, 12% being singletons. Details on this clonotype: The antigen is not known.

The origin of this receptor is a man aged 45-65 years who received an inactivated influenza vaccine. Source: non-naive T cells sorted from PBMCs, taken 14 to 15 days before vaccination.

CDR3 protein: CASSFTAGSLYEQYF. The DNA of the CDR3 is TGTGCCAGCAGCTTTACGGCAGGATCATTATACGAGCAGTACTTC. The V call is TRBV7-9, the J call TRBJ2-7; no firm D call. The CDR3 consists of 15 residues. With 3 bases removed from V and 4 bases from J, the gap between germline ends came to 16 bases. Germline assignment: CDR1 SEHNR and CDR2 FQNEAQ (reference sequence).